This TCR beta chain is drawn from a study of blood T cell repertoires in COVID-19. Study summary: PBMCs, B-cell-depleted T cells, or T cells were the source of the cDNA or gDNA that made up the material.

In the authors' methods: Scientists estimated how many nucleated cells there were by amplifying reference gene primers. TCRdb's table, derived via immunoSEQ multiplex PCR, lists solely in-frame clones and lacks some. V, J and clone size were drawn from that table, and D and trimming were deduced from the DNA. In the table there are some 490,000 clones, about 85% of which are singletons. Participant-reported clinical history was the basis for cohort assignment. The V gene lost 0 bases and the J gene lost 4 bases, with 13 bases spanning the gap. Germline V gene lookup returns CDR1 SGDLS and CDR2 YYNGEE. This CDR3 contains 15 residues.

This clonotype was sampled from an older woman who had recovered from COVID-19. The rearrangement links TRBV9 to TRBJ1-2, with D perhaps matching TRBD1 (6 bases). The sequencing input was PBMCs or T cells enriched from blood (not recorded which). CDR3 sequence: CASSVDGAGVYGYTF. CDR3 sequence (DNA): TGTGCCAGCAGCGTAGATGGTGCAGGGGTCTATGGCTACACCTTC.